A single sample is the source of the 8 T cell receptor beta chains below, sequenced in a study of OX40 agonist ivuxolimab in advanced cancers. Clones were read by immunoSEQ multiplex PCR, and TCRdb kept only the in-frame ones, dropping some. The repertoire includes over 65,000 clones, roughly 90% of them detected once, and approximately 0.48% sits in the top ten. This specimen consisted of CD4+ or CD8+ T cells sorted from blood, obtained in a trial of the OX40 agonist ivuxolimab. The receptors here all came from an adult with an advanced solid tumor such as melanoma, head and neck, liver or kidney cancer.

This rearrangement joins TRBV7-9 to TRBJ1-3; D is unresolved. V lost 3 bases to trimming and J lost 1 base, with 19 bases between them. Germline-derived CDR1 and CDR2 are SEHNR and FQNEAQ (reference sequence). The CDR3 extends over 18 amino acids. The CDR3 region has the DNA TGTGCCAGCAGCTTCCTTTTCGGTGGCTCCGGGTCTGGAAACACCATATATTTT. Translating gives CASSFLFGGSGSGNTIYF.

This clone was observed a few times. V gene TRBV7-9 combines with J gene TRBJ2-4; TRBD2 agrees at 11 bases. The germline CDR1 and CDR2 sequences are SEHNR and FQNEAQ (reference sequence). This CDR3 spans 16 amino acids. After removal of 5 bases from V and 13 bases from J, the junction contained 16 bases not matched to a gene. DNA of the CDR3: TGTGCCAGCAGCCCGCTAGGAAGTCTAGCGGGAGGTCGGCAGTACTTC. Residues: CASSPLGSLAGGRQYF.

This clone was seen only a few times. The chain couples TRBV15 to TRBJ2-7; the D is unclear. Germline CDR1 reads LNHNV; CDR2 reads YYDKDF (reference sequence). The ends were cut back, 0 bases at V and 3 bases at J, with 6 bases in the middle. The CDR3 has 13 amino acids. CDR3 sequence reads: CATSRDSGYEQYF. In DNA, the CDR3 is TGTGCCACCAGCAGAGATTCCGGCTACGAGCAGTACTTC.

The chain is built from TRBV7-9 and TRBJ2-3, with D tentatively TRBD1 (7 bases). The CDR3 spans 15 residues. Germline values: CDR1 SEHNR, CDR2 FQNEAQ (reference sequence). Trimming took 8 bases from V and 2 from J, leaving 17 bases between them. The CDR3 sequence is CASVLGGGSTDTQYF. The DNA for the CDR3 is TGTGCCAGCGTCCTAGGAGGGGGCTCCACAGATACGCAGTATTTT.

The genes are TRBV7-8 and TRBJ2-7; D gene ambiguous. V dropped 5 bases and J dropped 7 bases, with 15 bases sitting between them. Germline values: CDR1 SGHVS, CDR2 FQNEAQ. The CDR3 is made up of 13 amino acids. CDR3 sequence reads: CASSPRSLGEQYF. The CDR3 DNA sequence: TGTGCCAGCAGCCCCAGGTCCCTCGGGGAGCAGTACTTC.

In DNA, the CDR3 is TGTGCCTGGATGGTGACTGGGAACACCGGGGAGCTGTTTTTT. This codes for CAWMVTGNTGELFF. The chain recombines TRBV30 with TRBJ2-2; D gene uncertain. Per the germline V gene, CDR1 is GTSNPN and CDR2 is SVGIG (reference sequence). The CDR3 contains 14 residues. The V and J ends lost 4 bases and 1 base respectively, with 10 bases between them.

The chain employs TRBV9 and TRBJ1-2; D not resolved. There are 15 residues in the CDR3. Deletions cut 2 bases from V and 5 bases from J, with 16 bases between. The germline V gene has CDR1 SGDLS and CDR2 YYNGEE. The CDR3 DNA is TGTGCCAGCAGCGTCACCACAGAATCGATTTATGGCTACACCTTC. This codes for CASSVTTESIYGYTF.

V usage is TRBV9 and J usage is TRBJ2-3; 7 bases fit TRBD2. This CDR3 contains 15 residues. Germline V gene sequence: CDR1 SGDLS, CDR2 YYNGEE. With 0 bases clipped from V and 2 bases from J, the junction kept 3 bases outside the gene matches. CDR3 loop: CASSVVAGVTDTQYF. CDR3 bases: TGTGCCAGCAGCGTAGTGGCGGGAGTCACAGATACGCAGTATTTT.